The sequence of this T cell receptor (beta chain) was determined in a study of blood T cell repertoires in COVID-19. Study-level information: Sites across the United States, Italy and Spain contributed samples from acute and convalescent COVID-19. From T cells, B-cell-depleted T cells, or PBMCs came the material, which was cDNA or gDNA.

Germline CDR1 KGHSH, CDR2 LQKENI. The CDR3 has 14 amino acids. Trimming left V 4 bases short and J 1 base short, with 11 bases between. Per the original data handling: Scientists estimated how many nucleated cells there were by amplifying reference gene primers. Produced via immunoSEQ multiplex PCR; TCRdb's table is partial and in-frame only. V and J calls and clone size are copied from that table; D and trimming were computed from the DNA. The sample holds 130,000 to 150,000 clones; about nine tenths are singletons and the top ten take 2% to 2.5%. This chain links TRBV18 with TRBJ2-7; D possibly corresponds to TRBD2 (6 bases). Sequences were obtained from peripheral blood. The receptor was isolated from a human donor in a cohort sampled during active COVID-19. The CDR3 DNA reads as TGTGCCAGCTCACTCTTCAGCGGGTCCTACGAGCAGTACTTC. Translation: CASSLFSGSYEQYF.